These 9 T cell receptor beta chains originate from one sample sequenced in a study of graft-versus-host responses after intestinal transplantation. Data came from immunoSEQ multiplex PCR; TCRdb stores just in-frame clones and leaves some out. The data hold fewer than 10,000 clones, with over 75% observed a single time. Sequenced here: PBMCs, sampled about 240 days after intestinal transplant. These TCRs come from a human patient who received an intestinal transplant, so some T cells may come from the graft donor.

This clone counts as large. The same CDR3 is also encoded by other DNA sequences in this sample. The J gene is TRBJ1-2, the V gene TRBV2; 8 nucleotides line up with TRBD1. Losses at the gene ends were 9 bases for V and 3 bases for J; bases not matched to a gene: 6. The CDR3 has 13 amino acids. Germline lookup yields CDR1 SNHLY and CDR2 FYNNEI. CDR3 amino acids: CARGQEEYYGYTF. The DNA of the CDR3 is TGTGCCAGGGGACAGGAAGAGTACTATGGCTACACCTTC. The whole variable domain, remainder taken from reference TRBV2 and TRBJ1-2, is EPEVTQTPSHQVTQMGQEVILRCVPISNHLYFYWYRQILGQKVEFLVSFYNNEISEKSEIFDDQFSVERPDGSNFTLKIRSTKLEDSAMYFCARGQEEYYGYTFGSGTRLTVV.

The chain joins TRBV7-8 to TRBJ2-3; D unresolved. Trimming removed 6 bases from V and 4 bases from J, with 8 bases in between. The CDR3 has 12 amino acids. Germline V gene data show CDR1 as SGHVS and CDR2 as FQNEAQ. The chain's CDR3 is CASSPRSDTQYF. The CDR3 region has the DNA TGTGCCAGCAGTCCACGGTCAGATACGCAGTATTTT. The full variable domain, with the rest looked up from reference TRBV7-8 and TRBJ2-3, is GAGVSQSPRYKVAKRGQDVALRCDPISGHVSLFWYQQALGQGPEFLTYFQNEAQLDKSGLPSDRFFAERPEGSVSTLKIQRTQQEDSAVYLCASSPRSDTQYFGPGTRLTVL.

The rearrangement uses TRBV18 and TRBJ1-3; 11 positions agree with TRBD1. Losses at the gene ends were 3 bases for V and 8 bases for J; bases not matched to a gene: 3. CDR1 is KGHSH and CDR2 is LQKENI in the germline V gene. This CDR3 has 14 residues. The CDR3 loop is CASSPRTGGHTIYF. DNA for the CDR3: TGTGCCAGCTCACCCCGGACAGGGGGCCACACCATATATTTT.

The rearrangement links TRBV19 to TRBJ1-2, with TRBD1 matching 9 bases. The CDR3 is 14 amino acids. The V segment lost 6 bases and the J segment 5 bases; nucleotides outside the gene matches: 7. CDR1 LNHDA and CDR2 SQIVND come from the germline V gene (reference sequence). The CDR3 DNA reads as TGTGCCAGTAGGCCGGGACAGGGCCTATATGGCTACACCTTC. It yields the protein CASRPGQGLYGYTF.

This clone has a single count. The chain recombines TRBV19 with TRBJ1-2, with no clear D. The CDR3 has 13 residues. Germline loops: CDR1 LNHDA, CDR2 SQIVND (reference sequence). V lost 4 bases to trimming and J lost 2 bases, with 8 bases between them. In DNA, the CDR3 is TGTGCCAGTAGTAAGGCGAGAAACTATGGCTACACCTTC. This codes for CASSKARNYGYTF.

The J gene is TRBJ1-4, the V gene TRBV28, with D unresolved. The V and J ends lost 7 bases and 8 bases respectively, with 17 bases between them. The CDR3 has 14 residues. Germline assignment: CDR1 MDHEN and CDR2 SYDVKM. The CDR3 region has the DNA TGTGCCAGCAACCCAAGCAACCGTCGCGAAAAACTGTTTTTT. This sequence encodes CASNPSNRREKLFF.

The CDR3 region has the DNA TGTGCCAGCAGGGACAGGGGGCTTCGGGGCTACACCTTC. It yields the protein CASRDRGLRGYTF. The rearrangement links TRBV28 to TRBJ1-2; 11 nucleotides align to TRBD1. Germline lookup yields CDR1 MDHEN and CDR2 SYDVKM. V gave up 6 bases and J gave up 8 bases; unmatched junction bases: 5. This CDR3 has 13 residues.

The rearrangement joins TRBV5-8 to TRBJ1-1; D is unresolved. V dropped 4 bases and J dropped 4 bases, with 17 bases sitting between them. Germline CDR1 is SGHTS and CDR2 is YDEGEE. The CDR3 totals 15 residues. The CDR3 region has the DNA TGTGCCAGCAGCCAAGACTGGCAGACTATCACTGAAGCTTTCTTT. Translation gives CASSQDWQTITEAFF.

The table lists this clone with a count of one. The V gene is TRBV9, the J gene TRBJ2-7, with D unresolved. Germline V gene sequence: CDR1 SGDLS, CDR2 YYNGEE. The CDR3 has 14 residues. V was trimmed by 0 bases and J by 6 bases, leaving 13 bases between them. This chain's CDR3 is CASSVDVELAEQYF. CDR3 in DNA: TGTGCCAGCAGCGTAGACGTCGAGTTGGCCGAGCAGTACTTC.